Listed below are T cell receptor beta chains from one sample, sequenced in a study of blood T cell repertoires in COVID-19. Assay: immunoSEQ multiplex PCR; the TCRdb copy retains only in-frame clones and omits some. The table includes roughly 80,000 clones, around 84% detected once. Material for sequencing was peripheral blood. The source is a man between 45 and 60 years old with acute or convalescent COVID-19. Both conserved end residues are part of each CDR3. The order of the fields is J gene, clone size, D gene, V gene, CDR3 length, CDR3 DNA, CDR3 protein. D genes are given only for firm matches. Some rows have no size entry. The others give once, few or many, or a class for an expanded clone.

J: TRBJ2-3
size: .
D: .
V: TRBV27
length: 12
DNA: TGTGCCAGCAGTTTTCGGACAGATACGCAGTATTTT
CDR3: CASSFRTDTQYF

J: TRBJ1-4
size: few
D: TRBD1
V: TRBV7-9
length: 19
DNA: TGTGCCAGCAGCTCTCCTGCCGGACAGGGGCAATCAACTAATGAAAAACTGTTTTTT
CDR3: CASSSPAGQGQSTNEKLFF

J: TRBJ2-1
size: .
D: TRBD2
V: TRBV28
length: 15
DNA: TGTGCCAGCAGACCCGGGACTAGCTCCTACAATGAGCAGTTCTTC
CDR3: CASRPGTSSYNEQFF

J: TRBJ2-1
size: .
D: TRBD2
V: TRBV5-8
length: 17
DNA: TGTGCCAGCAGCTTGTTGGGACTAGCGACGCCCTACAATGAGCAGTTCTTC
CDR3: CASSLLGLATPYNEQFF

J: TRBJ1-2
size: .
D: TRBD1
V: TRBV14
length: 15
DNA: TGTGCCAGCAGCCAAGTGGCAGGGGGGAACTATGGCTACACCTTC
CDR3: CASSQVAGGNYGYTF

J: TRBJ1-2
size: .
D: .
V: TRBV7-2
length: 13
DNA: TGTGCCAGCAGCTTAGATCGAGTCTATGGCTACACCTTC
CDR3: CASSLDRVYGYTF

J: TRBJ1-1
size: once
D: TRBD1
V: TRBV7-6
length: 16
DNA: TGTGCCAGCAGCTTACAGGGGACAGGGATGAACACTGAAGCTTTCTTT
CDR3: CASSLQGTGMNTEAFF

J: TRBJ1-2
size: .
D: .
V: TRBV15
length: 13
DNA: TGTGCCACCAGCAGTCGTCGGTCCTATGGCTACACCTTC
CDR3: CATSSRRSYGYTF

J: TRBJ2-1
size: .
D: .
V: TRBV4-1
length: 15
DNA: TGCGCCAGCAGCCCCTGGGTAGACTTAGGCAATGAGCAGTTCTTC
CDR3: CASSPWVDLGNEQFF

J: TRBJ2-7
size: .
D: TRBD2
V: TRBV11-2
length: 17
DNA: TGTGCCAGCAGCTTATCCCCTAGCGGGAAGAGCTCCTACGAGCAGTACTTC
CDR3: CASSLSPSGKSSYEQYF